This record concerns one TCR beta chain sequence. Its specificity is unknown. CDR3 length equals 14 residues. V shed 8 bases, J shed 5 bases, and the junction held 8 bases outside the gene matches. Germline V gene sequence: CDR1 MNHEY, CDR2 SVGAGI. This sample was taken from a study of T cell responses to AZD1222 COVID-19 vaccine. Study background: Pooled in the analysis were second doses at about 4 or about 12 weeks. Whole-study results and caveats: At baseline, just 5 or 6 AZD1222 recipients tested seropositive. Breadth and depth of Spike-specific TCRs rose after two AZD1222 doses. The sample set comprised mostly white British donors with more females, and clonal diversity was possibly underestimated.

Measured with immunoSEQ multiplex PCR; TCRdb has only the in-frame clones, and not every one. Among 120,000 or so clones listed, about nine tenths were seen once. The clonotype originates from an adult in good health. The V call is TRBV6-5, the J call TRBJ1-4; 7 nucleotides align to TRBD1. Sample: peripheral blood, taken on day 0 of AZD1222 vaccination. The CDR3 reads CASGGGQLNEKLFF. The CDR3 nucleotides read TGTGCCAGCGGGGGGGGACAGTTGAATGAAAAACTGTTTTTT.